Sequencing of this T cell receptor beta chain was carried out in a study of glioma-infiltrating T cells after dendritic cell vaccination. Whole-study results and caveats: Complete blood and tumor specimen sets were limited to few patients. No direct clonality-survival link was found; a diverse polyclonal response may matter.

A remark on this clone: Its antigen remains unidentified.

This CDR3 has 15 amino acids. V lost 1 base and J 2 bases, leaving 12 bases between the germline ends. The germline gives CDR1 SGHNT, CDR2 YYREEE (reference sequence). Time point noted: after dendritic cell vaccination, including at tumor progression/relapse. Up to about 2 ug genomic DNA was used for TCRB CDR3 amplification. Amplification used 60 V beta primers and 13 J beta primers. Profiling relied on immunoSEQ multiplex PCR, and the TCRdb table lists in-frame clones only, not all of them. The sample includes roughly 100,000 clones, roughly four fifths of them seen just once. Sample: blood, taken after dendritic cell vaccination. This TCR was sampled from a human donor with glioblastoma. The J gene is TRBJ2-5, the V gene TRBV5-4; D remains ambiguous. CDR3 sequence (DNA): TGTGCCAGCAGCTTGTTGGTTGGCGGACAAGAGACCCAGTACTTC. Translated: CASSLLVGGQETQYF.